This TCR beta chain appears in the sequencing data of a study of control samples from healthy donors and cancer patients. Per the germline V gene, CDR1 is SGHRS and CDR2 is YFSETQ. This CDR3 region has 15 residues. V dropped 0 bases and J dropped 8 bases, with 18 bases sitting between them. Clones were read by immunoSEQ multiplex PCR, and TCRdb kept only the in-frame ones, dropping some. The sample shows around 120,000 clones, approximately 94% of them seen only once. The sequence was collected from a man aged 30 to 45 in good health. The J gene is TRBJ2-7, the V gene TRBV5-1, with TRBD2 as a possible D gene (6 bases). Sequenced input: blood. In nucleotides, the CDR3 is TGCGCCAGCAGCTTGGCCGGGGGATATAATAAACAGCAGTACTTC. As protein: CASSLAGGYNKQQYF.